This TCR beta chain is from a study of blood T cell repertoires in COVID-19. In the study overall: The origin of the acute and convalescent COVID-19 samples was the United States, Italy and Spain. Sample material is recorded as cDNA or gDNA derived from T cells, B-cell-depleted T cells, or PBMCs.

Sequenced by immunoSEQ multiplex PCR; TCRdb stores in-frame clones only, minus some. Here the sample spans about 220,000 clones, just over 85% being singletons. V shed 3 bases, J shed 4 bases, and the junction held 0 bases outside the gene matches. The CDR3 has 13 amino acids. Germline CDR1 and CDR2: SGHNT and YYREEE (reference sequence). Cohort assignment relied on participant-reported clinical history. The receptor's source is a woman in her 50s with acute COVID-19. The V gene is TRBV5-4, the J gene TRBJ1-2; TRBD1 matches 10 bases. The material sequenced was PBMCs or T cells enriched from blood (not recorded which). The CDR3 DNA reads TGTGCCAGCAGCTGGGACAGGGGCTATGGCTACACCTTC. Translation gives CASSWDRGYGYTF.